The rows below give T cell receptor beta chains drawn from one sample of a study of T cells in Graves' hyperthyroidism and ophthalmopathy. TCRdb re-called the multiplex PCR reads with MiXCR, one entry per CDR3 protein. The table lists 380,000 or so distinct CDR3 sequences, approximately 13% of them singletons. The material sequenced was blood. The receptors here all came from a woman in her 30s with Graves' hyperthyroidism. Each CDR3 is given with its conserved first and last residue. The order of the fields is V gene, J gene, CDR3 protein.

TRBV24-1	TRBJ2-1	CATSDSSFGRYNEQFF
TRBV9	TRBJ2-3	CASSVSGRMSDTQYF
TRBV28	TRBJ2-1	CASSFEPNSYNEQFF
TRBV19	TRBJ2-3	CASSTAIRSDTQYF
TRBV29-1	TRBJ2-7	CSVVRRGLQGSYEQYF
TRBV25-1	TRBJ2-7	CASSEFGSLAGGNEQYF
TRBV3-1	TRBJ2-2	CASSLSSGTGGPGELFF
TRBV20-1	TRBJ2-3	CSAREWREREGLTDTQYF
TRBV20-1	TRBJ2-5	CSASFGGETQYF
TRBV29-1	TRBJ2-7	CSIGSGGPYEQYF
TRBV5-5	TRBJ2-1	CASSFTRTSGNNEQFF
TRBV20-1	TRBJ2-1	CSANRDGSSEQFF
TRBV30	TRBJ2-7	CAWSPGGYEQYF
TRBV7-9	TRBJ2-7	CARSRRTSGRDEYEQYF
TRBV28	TRBJ2-3	CASSYDLEGDTQYF
TRBV15	TRBJ1-1	CATSRDYARSHTEAFF
TRBV5-8	TRBJ2-5	CASSFWVKETQYF
TRBV7-2	TRBJ2-5	CASSFTGEETQYF
TRBV6-2/TRBV6-3	TRBJ2-7	CASSSRGASEQYF
TRBV19	TRBJ1-5	CASSIVWGTDQPQHF
TRBV6-2/TRBV6-3	TRBJ2-5	CASSYFRTSGHIGETQYF
TRBV7-2	TRBJ2-6	CASSLALLRDGANVLTF
TRBV6-1	TRBJ2-1	CASRMTSGSDEQFF
TRBV7-9	TRBJ2-1	CASSLAGQKQFF
TRBV20-1	TRBJ2-3	CSARSGTSGSFSQYF
TRBV18	TRBJ1-2	CASSPGTGRGPDDGYTF
TRBV19	TRBJ1-2	CASCRDRANYGYTF
TRBV11-3	TRBJ2-1	CASSSGDSEQFF
TRBV7-2	TRBJ1-1	CASSLASWAEAFF
TRBV6-5	TRBJ1-1	CASSYSAGTETEAFF
TRBV6-2/TRBV6-3	TRBJ2-7	CASSYFFWTVGEQYF
TRBV6-1	TRBJ2-2	CASITGTGELFF
TRBV6-8	TRBJ1-5	CASSLDRTGQPQHF
TRBV28	TRBJ1-3	CASSWGRYSGNTIYF
TRBV6-7	TRBJ1-5	CASSYYPHQPQHF
TRBV12-3/TRBV12-4	TRBJ1-3	CASSRISGNTIYF
TRBV28	TRBJ2-5	CASSSPQVGMETQYF
TRBV7-2	TRBJ2-2	CASSILGELFF